Below, 6 T cell receptor beta chains from the same sample are listed, as sequenced in a study of blood T cells in healthy people across ages. Sample-barcoded 5' priming and a J-beta primer mix drove a second PCR of about 6 to 12 cycles. MiXCR, run by TCRdb on the 5' RACE reads, gives a single entry per CDR3 protein. The data contain some 900,000 distinct CDR3 sequences, roughly 52% of them seen just once; the ten biggest clones take up under 15%. Sequenced input: blood. These receptors came from a young man in good health.

The V and J genes are TRBV27 and TRBJ2-1; no firm D call. The CDR3 extends over 14 amino acids. CDR1 MNHEY and CDR2 SMNVEV come from the germline V gene (reference sequence). Trimming removed 3 bases from V and 3 bases from J, with 9 bases in between. The CDR3 region has the DNA TGTGCCAGCAGTTTTTTTCAGAGCTACAATGAGCAGTTCTTC. This codes for CASSFFQSYNEQFF.

This clonotype was recorded a few times. The J gene is TRBJ2-5, the V gene TRBV28; no firm D call. The J call may not be correct, given that the DNA end is closer to TRBJ2-7. This CDR3 contains 14 residues. Germline V lookup: CDR1 MDHEN, CDR2 SYDVKM. The CDR3: CASSNLRLHYEQYF. In DNA, the CDR3 is TGTGCCAGCAGCAACCTCCGGCTCCACTACGAGCAGTACTTC.

The chain employs TRBV25-1 and TRBJ1-5; D might be TRBD1 (6 bases). This CDR3 comprises 15 residues. Germline V gene data show CDR1 as MGHDK and CDR2 as SYGVNS. V was shortened by 1 base and J by 7 bases, with 14 bases between the two germline ends. The DNA of the CDR3 is TGTGCCAGCAGTGAATGGGGGGCAGTAGGGCAGCCCCAGCATTTT. Its translation: CASSEWGAVGQPQHF.

The sample holds a few counts of this clonotype. The chain uses TRBV5-1 and TRBJ2-5; 7 bases agree with TRBD2. This CDR3 comprises 13 residues. Germline V gene data show CDR1 as SGHRS and CDR2 as YFSETQ. V was pared by 3 bases and J by 4 bases, with 3 bases of the junction left unmatched. The CDR3 bases are TGCGCCAGCAGCTCGGGAGGAGGAGAGACCCAGTACTTC. It translates to CASSSGGGETQYF.

This chain's CDR3 is CSAVPGQNNEKLFF. The CDR3 nucleotides read TGCAGTGCGGTCCCGGGACAAAATAATGAAAAACTGTTTTTT. The rearrangement links TRBV20-1 to TRBJ1-4, with D perhaps TRBD1 (6 bases). Trimming pared 6 bases from V and 4 bases from J, leaving 15 bases between. There are 14 residues in the CDR3. CDR1 DFQATT and CDR2 SNEGSKA come from the germline V gene (reference sequence).

The genes are TRBV7-2 and TRBJ1-5, with no clear D. V shed 2 bases and J shed 3 bases, with 11 bases lying between them. Germline loops: CDR1 SGHTA, CDR2 FQGNSA. The CDR3 runs 15 residues. Here the CDR3 reads CASSLSKDLNQPQHF. The CDR3 region has the DNA TGTGCCAGCAGCTTAAGTAAGGATCTCAATCAGCCCCAGCATTTT. The whole variable domain, filled in from reference TRBV7-2 and TRBJ1-5, reads GAGVSQSPSNKVTEKGKDVELRCDPISGHTALYWYRQSLGQGLEFLIYFQGNSAPDKSGLPSDRFSAERTGGSVSTLTIQRTQQEDSAVYLCASSLSKDLNQPQHFGDGTRLSIL.